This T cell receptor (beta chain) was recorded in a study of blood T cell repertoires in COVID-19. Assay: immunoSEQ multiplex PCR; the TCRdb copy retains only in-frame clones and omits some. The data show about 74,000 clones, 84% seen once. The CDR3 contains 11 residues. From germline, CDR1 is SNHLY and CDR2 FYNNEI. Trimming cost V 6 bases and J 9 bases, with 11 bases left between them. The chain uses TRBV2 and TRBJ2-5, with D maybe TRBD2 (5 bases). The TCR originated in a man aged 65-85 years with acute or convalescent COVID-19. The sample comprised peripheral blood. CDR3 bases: TGTGCCAGCAGGGCTAGCTCCGCCCAGTACTTC. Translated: CASRASSAQYF.